The clone carrying this TCR beta chain was found once. These data originate in a study of blood T cell repertoires in COVID-19. This CDR3 contains 14 residues. V dropped 6 bases and J dropped 8 bases, with 15 bases sitting between them. Germline CDR1 KGHDR, CDR2 SFDVKD. Methods used by the authors: Reference gene primer amplification yielded estimated nucleated cell counts. Measured with immunoSEQ multiplex PCR; TCRdb has only the in-frame clones, and not every one. V, J and clone size are taken as reported in that table, and D and trimming were inferred from the DNA itself. Of about 120,000 clones in the sample, 82% were seen once.

V gene TRBV24-1 combines with J gene TRBJ1-4, with D hard to call. This receptor was taken from a woman between 65 and 79 years old with acute or convalescent COVID-19. Material for sequencing was peripheral blood. CDR3 nucleotides: TGTGCCACCAGTCGTTGGAGGGAGTACGAAAAACTGTTTTTT. As protein: CATSRWREYEKLFF.